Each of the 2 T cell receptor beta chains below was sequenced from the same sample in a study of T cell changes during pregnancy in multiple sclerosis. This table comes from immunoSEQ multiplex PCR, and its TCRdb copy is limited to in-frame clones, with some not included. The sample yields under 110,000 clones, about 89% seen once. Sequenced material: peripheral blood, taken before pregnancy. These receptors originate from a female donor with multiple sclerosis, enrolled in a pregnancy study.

CDR3 DNA: TGCGCCAGCAGCTCCGGGACAGACATATATTTT. Its translation: CASSSGTDIYF. The chain links TRBV5-1 to TRBJ1-3, with 7 bases matching TRBD1. From germline, CDR1 is SGHRS and CDR2 YFSETQ. The J segment lost 12 bases and the V segment lost 3 bases, leaving 3 bases of the junction unmatched. This CDR3 region has 11 residues.

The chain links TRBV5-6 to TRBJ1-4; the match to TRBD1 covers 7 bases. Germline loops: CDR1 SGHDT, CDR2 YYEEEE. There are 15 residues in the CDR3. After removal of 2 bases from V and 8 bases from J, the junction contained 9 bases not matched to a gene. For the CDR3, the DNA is TGTGCCAGCAGCTTTGGAACAGGGGTAGGGGAAAAACTGTTTTTT. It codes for CASSFGTGVGEKLFF.